One sample yielded the 24 T cell receptor beta chains listed below, sequenced in a study of patients and donors after allogeneic stem cell transplantation. One entry per CDR3 protein results from TCRdb running MiXCR on the RT-PCR reads. Of under 95,000 distinct CDR3 sequences listed, about 5% are singletons. The material sequenced was blood, either unsorted or a sorted T cell fraction (not recorded which). The source is a human donor who was either an allogeneic HSCT recipient or a stem cell or donor lymphocyte infusion donor (not recorded which). It is not recorded whose cells these are; they may come from a transplant donor.

The table lists this clonotype with many counts. This chain uses TRBV5-4 with TRBJ2-7; the match to TRBD2 covers 9 bases. The CDR3 loop spans 16 amino acids. Germline V lookup: CDR1 SGHNT, CDR2 YYREEE (reference sequence). The V gene end was trimmed by 2 bases and the J gene end by 5 bases; junction bases not matched to a gene: 11. CDR3 sequence (DNA): TGTGCCAGCAGCTTCAAGACCCTAGCGGGAAATAACGAGCAGTACTTC. Protein product: CASSFKTLAGNNEQYF.

This clonotype showed up many times. This chain uses TRBV18 with TRBJ1-5; D is perhaps TRBD1 (6 bases). The length of the CDR3 is 16 residues. Germline loops: CDR1 KGHSH, CDR2 LQKENI. V was cut by 0 bases and J by 5 bases, with 14 bases left in between. CDR3 DNA sequence: TGTGCCAGCTCACCACCTATCAGGACAGCAGATCAGCCCCAGCATTTT. Its protein product is CASSPPIRTADQPQHF.

This chain connects TRBV12-3 or TRBV12-4 to TRBJ1-1, with a possible D match to TRBD1 (5 bases). Deletions cut 3 bases from V and 1 base from J, with 12 bases between. The CDR3 is 15 amino acids. CDR3 coding DNA: TGTGCCAGCAGTTTGTTCGAGGGGACGAACACTGAAGCTTTCTTT. Translated: CASSLFEGTNTEAFF.

This clonotype was detected ten times or more. This rearrangement joins TRBV4-1 to TRBJ2-3; 10 nucleotides line up with TRBD1. Germline CDR1 reads MGHRA; CDR2 reads YSYEKL. The CDR3 consists of 16 residues. V shed 0 bases and J 2 bases; nucleotides not matched to a gene: 2. The CDR3 sequence: CASSQEGQGNTDTQYF. CDR3 bases: TGCGCCAGCAGCCAAGAGGGACAGGGGAACACAGATACGCAGTATTTT.

There are many counts of this clonotype. This chain links TRBV4-2 with TRBJ2-5; tentatively, D is TRBD1 or TRBD2 (5 bases each). From germline, CDR1 is LGHNA and CDR2 YNFKEQ. V lost 0 bases and J 5 bases, leaving 16 bases between the germline ends. The CDR3 runs 16 residues. DNA of the CDR3: TGTGCCAGCAGCCAAGATCAAGGGACCCGTCAGGAGACCCAGTACTTC. Amino acids: CASSQDQGTRQETQYF.

This clonotype was detected ten times or more. This chain joins TRBV29-1 and TRBJ2-3; 14 bases align to TRBD2. This CDR3 spans 15 amino acids. Germline CDR1 reads SQVTM; CDR2 reads ANQGSEA. V was clipped by 7 bases and J by 2 bases; unmatched bases: 5. CDR3 region: CSAMGLAGDTDTQYF. Written as DNA, the CDR3 is TGCAGCGCTATGGGACTAGCGGGAGACACAGATACGCAGTATTTT.

The chain uses TRBV7-3 and TRBJ2-1; possibly TRBD2 for D (5 bases). Germline CDR1 SGHTA, CDR2 FQGTGA. This CDR3 comprises 13 residues. V shed 4 bases and J shed 9 bases, with 13 bases lying between them. CDR3 sequence: CASSSGDRSEQFF. As DNA, the CDR3 is TGTGCCAGCAGCTCCGGGGATCGTAGTGAGCAGTTCTTC.

This clonotype was seen at least ten times. V is TRBV5-1 and J is TRBJ1-6; D may be TRBD1 (6 bases). The CDR3 loop spans 15 amino acids. V lost 0 bases, J lost 9 bases, and 13 bases lay in between. Germline lookup yields CDR1 SGHRS and CDR2 YFSETQ. CDR3 DNA sequence: TGCGCCAGCAGCTTGGCAGCAGGGGTCAGTTCACCCCTCCACTTT. Translating gives CASSLAAGVSSPLHF.

The chain combines TRBV6-1 with TRBJ2-7, with a possible D match to TRBD2 (7 bases). Germline V CDR1 and CDR2: MNHNS, SASEGT. The V end was cut by 6 bases, the J end by 5 bases, with 17 bases between. The CDR3 has 14 residues. In DNA, the CDR3 is TGTGCCAGCAGAAGAACGGGGGGCTTCGACGAGCAGTACTTC. Amino acids: CASRRTGGFDEQYF.

This clonotype was observed at least ten times. The chain links TRBV3-1 to TRBJ1-1, with D possibly matching TRBD1 (5 bases). Deletions cut 0 bases from V and 0 bases from J, with 14 bases between. Germline V CDR1 and CDR2: LGHDT, YNNKEL (reference sequence). The CDR3 is 17 amino acids. CDR3 protein: CASSQDWGGRMNTEAFF. CDR3 DNA sequence: TGTGCCAGCAGCCAAGACTGGGGGGGTCGCATGAACACTGAAGCTTTCTTT.

Many counts were recorded for this clonotype. The rearrangement uses TRBV5-1 and TRBJ1-2, with D perhaps matching TRBD1 (5 bases). Looked up from germline, CDR1 is SGHRS and CDR2 is YFSETQ. Deletions cut 0 bases from V and 4 bases from J, with 19 bases between. The CDR3 runs 17 residues. CDR3 in DNA: TGCGCCAGCAGCTTGGGGTTCCGGGGCCAAGTAGGCTATGGCTACACCTTC. This codes for CASSLGFRGQVGYGYTF.

In its sample, this clonotype was seen many times. The chain is built from TRBV20-1 and TRBJ1-1, with D perhaps TRBD1 (5 bases). This CDR3 comprises 14 residues. V was trimmed by 0 bases and J by 3 bases, leaving 11 bases between them. The germline V gene has CDR1 DFQATT and CDR2 SNEGSKA (reference sequence). CDR3 in amino acids: CSARESGRDTEAFF. The CDR3 DNA is TGCAGTGCTAGAGAGTCAGGGCGGGACACTGAAGCTTTCTTT.

The chain combines TRBV20-1 with TRBJ1-1; D possibly corresponds to TRBD1 (6 bases). The CDR3 spans 14 residues. Trimming pared 5 bases from V and 5 bases from J, leaving 18 bases between. Germline loops: CDR1 DFQATT, CDR2 SNEGSKA (reference sequence). Written as DNA, the CDR3 is TGCAGTGCTCCTAACAGGGCCAGGGGTACTGAAGCTTTCTTT. Encoded protein: CSAPNRARGTEAFF.

This chain connects TRBV28 to TRBJ2-2; TRBD2 agrees at 9 bases. CDR1 is MDHEN and CDR2 is SYDVKM in the germline V gene. This CDR3 comprises 18 residues. After removal of 8 bases from V and 1 base from J, the junction contained 14 bases not matched to a gene. In DNA, the CDR3 is TGTGCCAGCGCTTTACGGAAAGATAGCGGGGGGAACACCGGGGAGCTGTTTTTT. This codes for CASALRKDSGGNTGELFF.

The chain joins TRBV6-5 to TRBJ2-3; 8 nucleotides line up with TRBD2. V lost 4 bases, J lost 7 bases, and 13 bases stayed unmatched. CDR1 is MNHEY, CDR2 SVGAGI, per germline. This CDR3 spans 16 amino acids. CDR3 DNA: TGTGCCAGCAGTTTAGGACTAGCCCCGGGGGCCTATACGCAGTATTTT. This translates into CASSLGLAPGAYTQYF.

This clonotype came up a few times. The chain uses TRBV5-8 and TRBJ1-1, with unresolved D. Trimming stripped 4 bases from V and 3 bases from J, with 16 bases between. The CDR3 consists of 15 residues. The germline gives CDR1 SGHTS, CDR2 YDEGEE. This CDR3 is CASSPGLVRDTEAFF. The CDR3 DNA sequence: TGTGCCAGCAGCCCTGGACTAGTTCGGGACACTGAAGCTTTCTTT.

This clonotype was counted ten times or more. The chain combines TRBV12-3 or TRBV12-4 with TRBJ2-4; tentatively, D is TRBD2 (5 bases). The V end was cut by 6 bases, the J end by 6 bases, with 18 bases between. The CDR3 is 15 amino acids. The CDR3 DNA reads as TGTGCCAGCAGCGGTCCCGGGGTTTTAGGAAACATTCAGTACTTC. Translated, it gives CASSGPGVLGNIQYF.

This clonotype was detected only a few times. The chain joins TRBV11-2 to TRBJ2-1; D is perhaps TRBD2 (6 bases). There are 13 residues in the CDR3. V lost 0 bases and J lost 12, with 12 bases in between. Germline V lookup: CDR1 SGHAT, CDR2 FQNNGV. CDR3 sequence: CASSLDLGRGQFF. CDR3 nucleotide sequence: TGTGCCAGCAGCTTAGATCTCGGGCGGGGGCAGTTCTTC.

This rearrangement joins TRBV7-8 to TRBJ1-3, with a weak D call TRBD1 (6 bases). CDR1 is SGHVS and CDR2 is FQNEAQ in the germline V gene. The CDR3 has 13 residues. The V end lost 7 bases, the J end lost 4 bases, and 11 bases lay between the germline ends. CDR3 residues: CASTHRAGNTIYF. CDR3 in DNA: TGTGCCAGCACCCACAGGGCGGGAAACACCATATATTTT.

This clonotype has more than one count but fewer than ten. The chain combines TRBV7-8 with TRBJ2-7, with TRBD2 matching over 9 bases. CDR3 length equals 16 residues. Trimming took 3 bases from V and 6 from J; bases not matched to a gene: 12. Germline lookup yields CDR1 SGHVS and CDR2 FQNEAQ. In nucleotides, the CDR3 is TGTGCCAGCAGCTTGTTAGCGGGAGCGACCCGCCTCGAGCAGTACTTC. Translated, it gives CASSLLAGATRLEQYF.

This clonotype was counted many times. The chain recombines TRBV6-2 or TRBV6-3 with TRBJ1-5; 9 bases are shared with TRBD1. From germline, CDR1 is MNHEY and CDR2 SVGEGT. The CDR3 is made up of 13 amino acids. The ends lost 6 bases at V and 7 bases at J; junction bases unmatched: 4. The CDR3 here is CASRRQGDQPQHF. In DNA, the CDR3 is TGTGCCAGCAGACGACAGGGGGACCAGCCCCAGCATTTT.

This clonotype was picked up many times. The chain is built from TRBV13 and TRBJ1-1; a weak D match, TRBD1 (5 bases). From germline, CDR1 is PRHDT and CDR2 FYEKMQ (reference sequence). This CDR3 contains 13 residues. The V gene lost 0 bases and the J gene lost 6 bases, with 8 bases spanning the gap. The CDR3 loop is CASSLGRGAEAFF. The DNA of the CDR3 is TGTGCCAGCAGCTTAGGCCGAGGGGCTGAAGCTTTCTTT.

Ten or more counts support this clonotype. The chain has TRBV19 and TRBJ2-4; TRBD1 matches 7 bases. Germline V gives CDR1 LNHDA, CDR2 SQIVND (reference sequence). With V trimmed by 1 base and J by 9 bases, 6 bases remained unmatched. This CDR3 has 14 residues. The CDR3 protein is CASSIGGQVGIQYF. The CDR3 nucleotides read TGTGCCAGTAGTATAGGTGGACAGGTGGGCATTCAGTACTTC.

This clonotype has a handful of counts. J is TRBJ2-3 and V is TRBV18; 9 bases are shared with TRBD2. The CDR3 loop spans 15 amino acids. Germline V gene data show CDR1 as KGHSH and CDR2 as LQKENI. After removal of 2 bases from V and 1 base from J, the junction contained 1 base not matched to a gene. Here the CDR3 DNA reads TGTGCCAGCTCACCAGAGCGGGGGGGCACAGATACGCAGTATTTT. It codes for CASSPERGGTDTQYF.